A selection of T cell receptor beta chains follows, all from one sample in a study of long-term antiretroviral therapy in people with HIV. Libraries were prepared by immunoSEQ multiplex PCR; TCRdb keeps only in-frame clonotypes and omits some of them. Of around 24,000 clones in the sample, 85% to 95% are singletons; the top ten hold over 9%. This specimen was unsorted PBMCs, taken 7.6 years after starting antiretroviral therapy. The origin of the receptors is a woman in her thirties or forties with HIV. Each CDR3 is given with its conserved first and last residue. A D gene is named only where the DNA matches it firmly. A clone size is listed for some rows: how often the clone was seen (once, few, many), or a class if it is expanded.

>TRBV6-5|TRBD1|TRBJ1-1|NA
CASSYRTGGRTEAFF
TGTGCCAGCAGTTACCGGACAGGGGGGCGCACTGAAGCTTTCTTT
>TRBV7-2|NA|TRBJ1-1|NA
CASRKEGMPSPEAFF
TGTGCCAGCAGGAAAGAAGGGATGCCGAGCCCTGAAGCTTTCTTT
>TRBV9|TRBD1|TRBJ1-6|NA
CASSVEPLKGAVSPLHF
TGTGCCAGCAGCGTAGAACCTCTGAAGGGGGCTGTCTCACCCCTCCACTTT
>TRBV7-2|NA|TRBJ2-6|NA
CASSSPKDRARGANVLTF
TGTGCCAGCAGCTCCCCTAAGGACCGGGCCAGGGGGGCCAACGTCCTGACTTTC
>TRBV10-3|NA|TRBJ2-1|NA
CAIRDPGAGFYNEQFF
TGTGCCATCAGAGACCCCGGGGCGGGGTTCTACAATGAGCAGTTCTTC
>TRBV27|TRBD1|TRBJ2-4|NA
CASSSLSGDRGPVSSIQYF
TGTGCCAGCAGCTCCCTCTCCGGAGACAGGGGGCCCGTTAGTAGCATTCAGTACTTC
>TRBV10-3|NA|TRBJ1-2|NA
CAISQTDYGYTF
TGTGCCATCAGTCAGACTGACTATGGCTACACCTTC
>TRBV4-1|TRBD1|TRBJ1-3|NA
CAAGQEYVPGNTIYF
TGCGCCGCGGGACAGGAGTATGTTCCCGGAAACACCATATATTTT
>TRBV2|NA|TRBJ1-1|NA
CASSGSRNTEAFF
TGTGCCAGCAGTGGAAGTCGGAACACTGAAGCTTTCTTT
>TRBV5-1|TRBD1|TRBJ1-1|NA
CASSSHFRGLMNTEAFF
TGCGCCAGCAGCTCCCACTTCAGGGGGCTCATGAACACTGAAGCTTTCTTT
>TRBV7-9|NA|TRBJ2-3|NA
CASRTTSPTDTQYF
TGTGCCAGCCGTACTACCAGCCCCACAGATACGCAGTATTTT
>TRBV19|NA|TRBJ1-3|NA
CASSPHPSSGNTIYF
TGTGCCAGTAGTCCACACCCGAGCTCTGGAAACACCATATATTTT
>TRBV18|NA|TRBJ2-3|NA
CASSPSGDTQYF
TGTGCCAGCTCACCTTCGGGAGATACGCAGTATTTT
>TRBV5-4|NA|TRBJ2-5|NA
CASSPPGLPTQYF
TGTGCCAGCAGCCCCCCGGGACTTCCGACCCAGTACTTC
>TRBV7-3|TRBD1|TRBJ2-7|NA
CASSIGQGTYEQYF
TGTGCCAGCAGCATCGGACAGGGGACCTACGAGCAGTACTTC
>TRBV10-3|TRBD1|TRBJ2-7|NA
CAISESDRGRYEQYF
TGTGCCATCAGTGAGTCGGACAGGGGTCGCTACGAGCAGTACTTC
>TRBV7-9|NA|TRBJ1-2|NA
CASSLPVQVRGYGYTF
TGTGCCAGCAGCTTACCCGTGCAGGTCCGCGGCTATGGCTACACCTTC
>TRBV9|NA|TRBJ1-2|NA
CASSVNTISNYGYTF
TGTGCCAGCAGCGTTAACACGATCTCTAACTATGGCTACACCTTC
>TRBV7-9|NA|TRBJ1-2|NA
CASRNTGGGQESRGYTF
TGTGCCAGCAGGAATACAGGTGGGGGTCAGGAGTCGAGGGGCTACACCTTC
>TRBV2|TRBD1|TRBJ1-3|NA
CATGQGGNTIYF
TGTGCCACCGGACAGGGCGGAAACACCATATATTTT
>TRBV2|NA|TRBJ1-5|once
CASSDGGLGLRQPQHF
TGTGCCAGCAGTGACGGCGGATTAGGTTTGAGGCAGCCCCAGCATTTT
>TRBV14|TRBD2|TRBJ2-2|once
CASSQLPGTSGELFF
TGTGCCAGCAGCCAATTACCCGGGACTAGCGGGGAGCTGTTTTTT
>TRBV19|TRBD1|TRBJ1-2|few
CASSSTGGDGYTF
TGTGCCAGTAGTTCGACAGGGGGCGATGGCTACACCTTC
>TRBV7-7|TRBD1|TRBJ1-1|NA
CASSSPQGAEAFF
TGTGCTAGCAGCTCTCCACAGGGGGCTGAGGCTTTCTTT
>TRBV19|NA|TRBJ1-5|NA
CASSMKVRPQHF
TGTGCCAGTAGTATGAAGGTCCGGCCCCAGCATTTT
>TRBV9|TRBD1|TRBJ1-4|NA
CASSVARGGVGEKLFF
TGTGCCAGCAGCGTAGCAAGAGGGGGCGTCGGCGAAAAACTGTTTTTT